This TCR beta chain was sequenced in a study of T cell repertoires in cytomegalovirus infection. Study details: Public TCR beta signature analysis indicated the presence of both CMV infection and matching HLA type. Broader study findings: Adding up the frequency of public TCR beta families identified people who carried CMV plus the relevant HLA. Clonotypes of TCR beta that were HLA-C-restricted and CMV-specific dominated the ex vivo response.

Via MiXCR, TCRdb re-called the reads, giving one row per CDR3 protein. Of approximately 500,000 distinct CDR3 sequences listed, about 26% are singletons. Many counts were recorded for this clonotype. What it binds is not known. Trimming pared 5 bases from V and 3 bases from J, leaving 16 bases between. This CDR3 has 15 residues. From germline, CDR1 is SEHNR and CDR2 FQNEAQ (reference sequence). Sequenced sample: PBMCs. The TCR sequence derives from a human donor in good health (CMV status not recorded). Some clones in this sample may be carry-over from other donors' samples. The rearrangement links TRBV7-9 to TRBJ1-2; D is ambiguous. CDR3 sequence (DNA): TGTGCCAGCAGCAATGACAACGGGAGATACTATGGCTACACCTTC. Protein: CASSNDNGRYYGYTF.